The present TCR beta chain was sequenced within a study of blood T cell repertoires in COVID-19. Study summary: The analysed material was cDNA or gDNA that came from T cells, B-cell-depleted T cells, or PBMCs.

Source study methods: The assay estimated nucleated cells by amplifying reference gene primers. The repertoire was sequenced with immunoSEQ multiplex PCR; TCRdb's copy has only in-frame clones and lacks some. V and J calls and clone size are copied from that table; D and trimming were computed from the DNA. The table lists roughly 160,000 clones, about 87% of them singletons. Germline CDR1 is KGHSH and CDR2 is LQKENI. Trimming cost V 0 bases and J 3 bases, with 14 bases left between them. This CDR3 is built from 16 residues. In its sample, this clone was seen once. The sample comprised peripheral blood. The gene calls are TRBV18 and TRBJ2-5; a possible D gene is TRBD2 (7 bases). The TCR comes from a man aged 55 to 69 with acute or convalescent COVID-19. The CDR3 region is CASSPPGGPVEETQYF. The CDR3 nucleotides read TGTGCCAGCTCACCACCGGGGGGGCCGGTGGAAGAGACCCAGTACTTC.